These T cell receptor beta chains were read from a single sample in a study of blood T cell repertoires in COVID-19. Data came from immunoSEQ multiplex PCR; TCRdb stores just in-frame clones and leaves some out. Here the sample spans 150,000 to 200,000 clones, 65% to 85% being singletons. Input material: peripheral blood. The receptor source for this set is a woman aged 40 to 55 with COVID-19, enrolled during active disease. Each CDR3 is given with its conserved first and last residue. D genes are given only for firm matches. Clone size, where shown, is once, few, many, or a class for clones that have expanded.

size: .
D: TRBD1
V: TRBV28
J: TRBJ1-2
DNA: TGTGCCAGCAGTACAGGGGTTGGCTACACCTTC
CDR3: CASSTGVGYTF

size: .
D: .
V: TRBV28
J: TRBJ2-2
DNA: TGTGCCAGCAGTTTAGGGGACTCCCACACCGGGGAGCTGTTTTTT
CDR3: CASSLGDSHTGELFF

size: .
D: TRBD1
V: TRBV6-5
J: TRBJ1-1
DNA: TGTGCCAGCAGTTATGGGACAGGGGAAGCTTTCTTT
CDR3: CASSYGTGEAFF

size: .
D: TRBD1
V: TRBV2
J: TRBJ1-1
DNA: TGTGCCAGCTTAGGGCCGGGACAGGGACGCACTGAAGCTTTCTTT
CDR3: CASLGPGQGRTEAFF

size: .
D: TRBD1
V: TRBV6-4
J: TRBJ1-1
DNA: TGTGCCAGCAGTGGGACAGGGGGGAACACTGAAGCTTTCTTT
CDR3: CASSGTGGNTEAFF

size: once
D: .
V: TRBV5-1
J: TRBJ1-1
DNA: TGCGCCAGCTCGGGAGGGACTGAAGCTTTCTTT
CDR3: CASSGGTEAFF

size: .
D: .
V: TRBV11-2
J: TRBJ1-1
DNA: TGTGCCAGCAGCCCAGAACAGGGCTACACTGAAGCTTTCTTT
CDR3: CASSPEQGYTEAFF

size: once
D: .
V: TRBV6-6
J: TRBJ2-4
DNA: TGTGCCAGCAGTCCGCGCCGGACAGCCAAGTGGGATCTAGCCAAAAACATTCAGTACTTC
CDR3: CASSPRRTAKWDLAKNIQYF

size: few
D: .
V: TRBV2
J: TRBJ1-6
DNA: TGTGCCAGCAGTGTGAGGTATGAGCGTTCACCCCTCCACTTT
CDR3: CASSVRYERSPLHF

size: .
D: .
V: TRBV9
J: TRBJ2-2
DNA: TGTGCCAGCAGCGTAGTCGTTTCGAACACCGGGGAGCTGTTTTTT
CDR3: CASSVVVSNTGELFF

size: .
D: .
V: TRBV27
J: TRBJ2-1
DNA: TGTGCCAGCAGTGCTAGCGTCTCCTACAATGAGCAGTTCTTC
CDR3: CASSASVSYNEQFF

size: once
D: TRBD1
V: TRBV10-3
J: TRBJ1-3
DNA: TGTGCCATCAATAAGGACAGGGCCGAAAACACCATATATTTT
CDR3: CAINKDRAENTIYF

size: .
D: TRBD1
V: TRBV5-1
J: TRBJ2-3
DNA: TGCGCCAGCAGCCTTGGACAGGGAGTTTTGCCCAATCATACGCAGTATTTT
CDR3: CASSLGQGVLPNHTQYF

size: .
D: .
V: TRBV2
J: TRBJ1-1
DNA: TGTGCCAGCAGTGAACCCCCGATCGGTGAAGCTTTCTTT
CDR3: CASSEPPIGEAFF

size: .
D: .
V: TRBV24-1
J: TRBJ1-2
DNA: TGTGCCACCAGTGATTTATACAGTCACGGCTACACCTTC
CDR3: CATSDLYSHGYTF

size: many
D: .
V: TRBV7-9
J: TRBJ1-1
DNA: TGTGCCAGCAGCTTATTCGGAGCCCTCGAAGCTTTCTTT
CDR3: CASSLFGALEAFF

size: .
D: TRBD2
V: TRBV5-1
J: TRBJ2-5
DNA: TGCGCCAGCAGCCCGACTACCGGACTAGGCGGCGAGACCCAGTACTTC
CDR3: CASSPTTGLGGETQYF

size: .
D: .
V: TRBV6-5
J: TRBJ2-7
DNA: TGTGCCAGCACCGATGAGGCTTACGAGCAGTACTTC
CDR3: CASTDEAYEQYF

size: .
D: .
V: TRBV29-1
J: TRBJ2-7
DNA: TGCAGCGCTCATGAGTCAGGGGCCGAGCAGTACTTC
CDR3: CSAHESGAEQYF

size: .
D: TRBD1
V: TRBV5-6
J: TRBJ2-5
DNA: TGTGCCAGCAGCTTGGGACAGGGGAAGACCCAGTACTTC
CDR3: CASSLGQGKTQYF

size: .
D: TRBD1
V: TRBV19
J: TRBJ1-4
DNA: TGTGCCAGTAGTCTCGACAGGGATAGACTGTTTTTT
CDR3: CASSLDRDRLFF

size: .
D: .
V: TRBV9
J: TRBJ1-5
DNA: TGTGCCAGCAGCAGGAGTGGTGTGGATCAGCCCCAGCATTTT
CDR3: CASSRSGVDQPQHF

size: .
D: .
V: TRBV11-3
J: TRBJ2-5
DNA: TGTGCCAGCAGCGCTAACCGAGGACAGCAAGAGACCCAGTACTTC
CDR3: CASSANRGQQETQYF

size: .
D: TRBD1
V: TRBV3-1/TRBV3-2
J: TRBJ2-7
DNA: TGTGCCAGCAGCCCTCGACAGGGGGCTTACGAGCAGTACTTC
CDR3: CASSPRQGAYEQYF

size: .
D: .
V: TRBV3-1/TRBV3-2
J: TRBJ1-1
DNA: TGTGCCAGCAGCCAGAACCAGGGGAACACTGAAGCTTTCTTT
CDR3: CASSQNQGNTEAFF

size: .
D: .
V: TRBV4-1
J: TRBJ1-3
DNA: TGCGCCAGCAGCCAAGGGCGCCTCGCAGGGTCGTATTTT
CDR3: CASSQGRLAGSYF

size: .
D: .
V: TRBV5-1
J: TRBJ2-7
DNA: TGCGCCGCCCCCCCCCTACAACTAGTTTACGAGCAGTACTTC
CDR3: CAAPPLQLVYEQYF

size: .
D: TRBD1
V: TRBV27
J: TRBJ1-2
DNA: TGTGCCAGCAGTTACGCTCCAGGGGGCTATGGCTACACCTTC
CDR3: CASSYAPGGYGYTF

size: .
D: .
V: TRBV5-1
J: TRBJ2-3
DNA: TGCGCCAGCAGCTCGCCTCCCAGGGTCGGCACAGATACGCAGTATTTT
CDR3: CASSSPPRVGTDTQYF

size: .
D: .
V: TRBV9
J: TRBJ1-5
DNA: TGTGCCAGCAGCGTAGCTTGGGAGGAGGGTCAGCCCCAGCATTTT
CDR3: CASSVAWEEGQPQHF

size: few
D: TRBD1
V: TRBV7-9
J: TRBJ2-3
DNA: TGTGCCAGCAGCTCGCTGGGACAGGGTCCCACAGATACGCAGTATTTT
CDR3: CASSSLGQGPTDTQYF

size: once
D: .
V: TRBV18
J: TRBJ1-4
DNA: TGTGCCAGCTCACCTGAGGGCATCCAGAATGAAAAACTGTTTTTT
CDR3: CASSPEGIQNEKLFF

size: once
D: .
V: TRBV6-5
J: TRBJ1-1
DNA: TGTGCCAGCAGTTCCCAGGGCGTCATGAACACTGAAGCTTTCTTT
CDR3: CASSSQGVMNTEAFF

size: .
D: TRBD1
V: TRBV27
J: TRBJ1-2
DNA: TGTGCCAGCAGTTTACAGGGGGCAGACTATGGCTACACCTTC
CDR3: CASSLQGADYGYTF

size: .
D: .
V: TRBV4-1
J: TRBJ1-6
DNA: TGCGCCAGCAGCCAAGAAGACCGTTGGGGAGGTTCACCCCTCCACTTT
CDR3: CASSQEDRWGGSPLHF

size: .
D: .
V: TRBV20-1
J: TRBJ1-4
DNA: TGCAGTGCCAGTAGTCCTCTACCTTCAACTAATGAAAAACTGTTTTTT
CDR3: CSASSPLPSTNEKLFF

size: few
D: .
V: TRBV6-1
J: TRBJ1-2
DNA: TGTGCCAGCAGTGAAGGGTTTGGGGGCCTGGATGGCTACACCTTC
CDR3: CASSEGFGGLDGYTF

size: once
D: TRBD1
V: TRBV6-5
J: TRBJ1-2
DNA: TGTGCCAGCAGTTACTCGAGGGGACAGGCTTTCTATGGCTACACCTTC
CDR3: CASSYSRGQAFYGYTF

size: .
D: TRBD1
V: TRBV3-1/TRBV3-2
J: TRBJ1-2
DNA: TGTGCCAGCAGCCAGGAGGGGGACAGGGTCTTTGGTGGCTACACCTTC
CDR3: CASSQEGDRVFGGYTF

size: .
D: .
V: TRBV6-2/TRBV6-3
J: TRBJ1-4
DNA: TGTGCCAGCAGTTACTCGAACGGGGGGCGCGGTGAAAAACTGTTTTTT
CDR3: CASSYSNGGRGEKLFF

size: .
D: .
V: TRBV6-5
J: TRBJ1-3
DNA: TGTGCCAGCAGTTTGACAGGTCACCTCTCTGGAAACACCATATATTTT
CDR3: CASSLTGHLSGNTIYF

size: .
D: .
V: TRBV23-1
J: TRBJ2-5
DNA: TGCGCCAGCAGCCTAAATGTACGTAAAGAGACCCAGTACTTC
CDR3: CASSLNVRKETQYF

size: once
D: TRBD2
V: TRBV20-1
J: TRBJ2-2
DNA: TGCAGTGCTAGTGGGATTGAACGGGGGGGCCCCGGTACCGGGGAGCTGTTTTTT
CDR3: CSASGIERGGPGTGELFF

size: .
D: .
V: TRBV29-1
J: TRBJ1-2
DNA: TGCAGCGTGCTAGGGGGTTCAAAGGGCTACACCTTC
CDR3: CSVLGGSKGYTF

size: once
D: .
V: TRBV28
J: TRBJ1-6
DNA: TGTGCCAGCAGTACCCTGGACACCGTCTATAATTCACCCCTCCACTTT
CDR3: CASSTLDTVYNSPLHF

size: .
D: .
V: TRBV19
J: TRBJ1-2
DNA: TGTGCCAGTAGTTCCCAGTACACAAACTATGGCTACACCTTC
CDR3: CASSSQYTNYGYTF

size: .
D: TRBD1
V: TRBV19
J: TRBJ1-1
DNA: TGTGCCAGTAGTATTTTGGAGGCAGGGGGCTTGAACACTGAAGCTTTCTTT
CDR3: CASSILEAGGLNTEAFF

size: few
D: TRBD1
V: TRBV11-2
J: TRBJ2-7
DNA: TGTGCCAGCAGCTTAGTGGACAGGGGCTCCTACGAGCAGTACTTC
CDR3: CASSLVDRGSYEQYF

size: .
D: TRBD1
V: TRBV6-5
J: TRBJ1-2
DNA: TGTGCCAGCAGTAACCCGGGACAGGGGAACTATGGCTACACCTTC
CDR3: CASSNPGQGNYGYTF

size: .
D: .
V: TRBV27
J: TRBJ2-7
DNA: TGTGCCAGCAGTTTAGGCGACAGTTACGAGCAGTACTTC
CDR3: CASSLGDSYEQYF

size: .
D: .
V: TRBV12-3/TRBV12-4
J: TRBJ2-2
DNA: TGTGCCAGCAGTTTGCTAGACGGGGAGCTGTTTTTT
CDR3: CASSLLDGELFF

size: .
D: .
V: TRBV27
J: TRBJ1-2
DNA: TGTGCCAGCGCGGGGCTCTATGGCTACACCTTC
CDR3: CASAGLYGYTF

size: .
D: TRBD2
V: TRBV2
J: TRBJ2-2
DNA: TGTGCCAGCAGTGAGGGTTTAGCGGGGGCCATCACCGGGGAGCTGTTTTTT
CDR3: CASSEGLAGAITGELFF

size: .
D: .
V: TRBV4-2
J: TRBJ2-6
DNA: TGTGCCAGCAGCCAGGACGACAGCTCTGGGGCCAACGTCCTGACTTTC
CDR3: CASSQDDSSGANVLTF

size: .
D: TRBD1
V: TRBV27
J: TRBJ2-5
DNA: TGTGCCAGCGGGGGACAGGGGGCCGGAGAGACCCAGTACTTC
CDR3: CASGGQGAGETQYF